This T cell receptor beta chain was documented in a study of tissue T cells after allogeneic stem cell transplantation. Study observations and caveats: Within patients, tissue anatomy strongly shaped TCR repertoire composition. The patient cohort was small and clinically heterogeneous, with limited sampling depth. Blood and spleen captured only part of the tissue TCR repertoire.

TCRdb's copy holds only in-frame clones and misses some; the assay was immunoSEQ multiplex PCR. The sample comprises around 2,800 clones, approximately 43% of which are singletons, and approximately 20% rests with the top ten. This clone was seen a few times. Its antigen is not known. Gene names and germline refer to mouse. The read gets to within 1 residue of the CDR3 end, and the germline J gene fills in the rest. The time point: mouse harvest day 14 after allogeneic transplant. Each mouse received 10^7 T-cell-depleted marrow cells plus 10^6 splenic CD5+ T cells by tail vein. This mouse GVHD model was MHC-mismatched B6 to BALB/c, profiled day 7 or 14. The CDR3 spans 14 residues. CDR1 is SGHND and CDR2 is FRSKSL in the germline V gene. J was trimmed by 3 bases and V by 4 bases; bases with no gene match: 2.

Sequencing was carried out using gut tissue. The clonotype originates from a female BALB/c mouse given C57BL/6 T cells with graft-versus-host disease after an allogeneic hematopoietic cell transplant. This sequence joins TRBV15 and TRBJ2-1; the match to TRBD1 covers 8 bases. The CDR3 loop is CASSSDRVYAEQFF. Incomplete CDR3 DNA: TGTGCCAGCAGTTCGGACAGGGTCTATGCTGAGCAGTTC.